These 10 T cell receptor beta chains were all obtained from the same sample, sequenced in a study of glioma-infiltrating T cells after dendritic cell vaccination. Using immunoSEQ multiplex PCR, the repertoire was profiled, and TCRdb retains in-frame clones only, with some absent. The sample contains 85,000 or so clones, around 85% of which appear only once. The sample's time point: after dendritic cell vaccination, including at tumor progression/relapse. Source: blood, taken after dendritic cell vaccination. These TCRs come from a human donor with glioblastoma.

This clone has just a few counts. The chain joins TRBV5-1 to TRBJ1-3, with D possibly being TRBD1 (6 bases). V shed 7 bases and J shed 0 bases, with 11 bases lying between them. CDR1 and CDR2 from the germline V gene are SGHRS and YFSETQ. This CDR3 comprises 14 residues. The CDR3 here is CASGVGHSGNTIYF. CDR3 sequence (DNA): TGCGCCAGCGGGGTGGGACACTCTGGAAACACCATATATTTT. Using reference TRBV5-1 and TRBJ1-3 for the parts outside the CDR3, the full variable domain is KAGVTQTPRYLIKTRGQQVTLSCSPISGHRSVSWYQQTPGQGLQFLFEYFSETQRNKGNFPGRFSGRQFSNSRSEMNVSTLELGDSALYLCASGVGHSGNTIYFGEGSWLTVV.

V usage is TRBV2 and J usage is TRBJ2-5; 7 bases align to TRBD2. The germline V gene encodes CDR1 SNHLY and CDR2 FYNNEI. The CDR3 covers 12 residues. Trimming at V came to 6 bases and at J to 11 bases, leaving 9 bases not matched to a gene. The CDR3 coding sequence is TGTGCCAGCAGAAACGATGGGGGAGGGCAGTACTTC. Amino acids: CASRNDGGGQYF.

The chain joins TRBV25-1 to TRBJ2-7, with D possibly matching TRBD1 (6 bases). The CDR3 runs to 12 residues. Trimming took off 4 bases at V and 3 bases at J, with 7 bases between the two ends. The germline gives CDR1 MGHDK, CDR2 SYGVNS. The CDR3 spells CASSAQGYEQYF. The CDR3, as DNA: TGTGCCAGCAGTGCACAGGGCTACGAGCAGTACTTC.

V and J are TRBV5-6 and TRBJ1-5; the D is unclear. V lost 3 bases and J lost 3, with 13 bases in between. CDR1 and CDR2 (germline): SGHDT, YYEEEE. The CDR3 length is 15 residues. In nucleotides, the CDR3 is TGTGCCAGCAGCTCCCAGGTCCGCTTCAATCAGCCCCAGCATTTT. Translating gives CASSSQVRFNQPQHF.

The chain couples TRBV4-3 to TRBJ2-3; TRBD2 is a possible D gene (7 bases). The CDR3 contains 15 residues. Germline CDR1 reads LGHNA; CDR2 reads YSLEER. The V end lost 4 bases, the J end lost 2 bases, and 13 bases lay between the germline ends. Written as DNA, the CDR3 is TGCGCCAGCAGCCCACGGGGGGCCCCCACAGATACGCAGTATTTT. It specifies CASSPRGAPTDTQYF.

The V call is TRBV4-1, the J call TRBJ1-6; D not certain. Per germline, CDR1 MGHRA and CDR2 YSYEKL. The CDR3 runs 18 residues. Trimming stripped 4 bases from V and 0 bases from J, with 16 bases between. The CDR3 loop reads CASSPGPDLSSYNSPLHF. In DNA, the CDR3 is TGCGCCAGCAGCCCGGGTCCCGACCTCAGCTCCTATAATTCACCCCTCCACTTT.

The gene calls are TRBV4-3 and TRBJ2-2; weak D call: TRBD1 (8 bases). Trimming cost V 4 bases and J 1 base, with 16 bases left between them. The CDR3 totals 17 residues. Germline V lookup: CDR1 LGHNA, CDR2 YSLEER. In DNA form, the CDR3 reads TGCGCCAGCAGCCGATTACAGGGGGGGGAGAACACCGGGGAGCTGTTTTTT. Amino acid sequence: CASSRLQGGENTGELFF.

The CDR3 nucleotides read TGTGCCAGCAGCTTAGGCTACGGGATCTCAAACGAGCAGTACTTC. Translating it yields CASSLGYGISNEQYF. The chain couples TRBV7-6 to TRBJ2-7, with a tentative D call TRBD2 (5 bases). This CDR3 has 15 amino acids. Per germline, CDR1 SGHVS and CDR2 FNYEAQ. V was pared by 1 base and J by 5 bases, with 15 bases between. The variable domain in full, with the rest retrieved from reference TRBV7-6 and TRBJ2-7, is GAGVSQSPRYKVTKRGQDVALRCDPISGHVSLYWYRQALGQGPEFLTYFNYEAQQDKSGLPNDRFSAERPEGSISTLTIQRTEQRDSAMYRCASSLGYGISNEQYFGPGTRLTVT.

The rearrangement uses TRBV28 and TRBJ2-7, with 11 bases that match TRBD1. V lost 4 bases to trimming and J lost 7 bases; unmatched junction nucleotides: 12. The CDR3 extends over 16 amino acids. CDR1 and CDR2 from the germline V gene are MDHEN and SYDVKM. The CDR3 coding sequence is TGTGCCAGCAGTTCCCCGGGGACAGGGGGGCTGCGAGAGCAGTACTTC. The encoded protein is CASSSPGTGGLREQYF.

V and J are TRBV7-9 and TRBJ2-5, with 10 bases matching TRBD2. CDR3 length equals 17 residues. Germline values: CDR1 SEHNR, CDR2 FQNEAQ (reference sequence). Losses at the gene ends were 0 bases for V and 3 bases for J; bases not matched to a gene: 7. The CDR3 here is CASSLAPGLALEETQYF. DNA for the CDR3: TGTGCCAGCAGCTTAGCACCGGGACTAGCGCTAGAAGAGACCCAGTACTTC.